A selection of T cell receptor beta chains follows, all from one sample in a study of persistence of HIV-infected CD4 T cells. Libraries were prepared by immunoSEQ multiplex PCR; TCRdb keeps only in-frame clonotypes and omits some of them. The sample carries 25,000 to 35,000 clones, around 80% recorded once. Their recognized antigens are unknown. The sequencing here drew on CD4+ T cells sorted from PBMCs after 18-hour stimulation, taken from a patient who received antiretroviral therapy. The receptor source for this set is an adult woman with HIV who was CMV-seropositive. Both conserved end residues are part of each CDR3. D genes are given only for firm matches. Rows may omit the clone size; those that give it use once, few, many or a size class.

cdr3_length d_call j_call v_call clone_size cdr3_aa
11 TRBD1 TRBJ1-1 TRBV6-1 NA CASRITGDAFF
15 NA TRBJ1-5 TRBV28 NA CASSSTIDSNQPQHF
13 TRBD1 TRBJ2-7 TRBV5-6 NA CASSLVRGYEQYF
14 NA TRBJ1-1 TRBV3-1/TRBV3-2 medium-sized CASSHTTGGTEAFF
11 NA TRBJ1-2 TRBV19 once CASKRSFGYTF
15 TRBD1 TRBJ1-1 TRBV5-1 NA CASSLETGFNTEAFF
15 NA TRBJ1-2 TRBV4-1 NA CASSQDEGDNYGYTF
11 NA TRBJ1-2 TRBV2 NA CASSGGVGYTF
13 NA TRBJ1-2 TRBV19 NA CASSTGVYYGYTF
12 NA TRBJ2-3 TRBV7-9 NA CASSLDTNTQYF
15 TRBD2 TRBJ2-1 TRBV5-8 NA CASSLESSGTNEQFF
17 NA TRBJ2-4 TRBV21-1 NA CASSSLEGREAKNIQYF
11 TRBD1 TRBJ1-1 TRBV5-8 NA CASSFNRGAFF
18 NA TRBJ1-2 TRBV21-1 NA CASSPYHTRTATNYGYTF
17 NA TRBJ1-1 TRBV20-1 NA CSASRALMFAGNTEAFF
22 TRBD1 TRBJ1-6 TRBV4-1 NA CASSQSFGIEGGGTGGGSPLHF
16 NA TRBJ2-3 TRBV7-2 NA CASSLGTRDRTDTQYF
16 TRBD2 TRBJ2-5 TRBV6-5 NA CASSYDRLAGGLTQYF
15 NA TRBJ2-6 TRBV9 NA CASSVVGSGANVLTF
13 NA TRBJ1-6 TRBV29-1 NA CSVSGTKNSPLHF